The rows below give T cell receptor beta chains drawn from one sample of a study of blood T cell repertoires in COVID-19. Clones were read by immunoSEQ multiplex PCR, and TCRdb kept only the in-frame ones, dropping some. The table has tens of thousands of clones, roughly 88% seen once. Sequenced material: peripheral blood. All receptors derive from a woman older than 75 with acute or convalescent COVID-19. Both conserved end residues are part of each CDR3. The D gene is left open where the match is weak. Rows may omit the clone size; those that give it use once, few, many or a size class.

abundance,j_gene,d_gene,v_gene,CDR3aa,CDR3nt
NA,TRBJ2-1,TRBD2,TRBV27,CASRTNGAGVTYNEQFF,TGTGCCAGCAGAACAAATGGGGCGGGAGTGACCTACAATGAGCAGTTCTTC
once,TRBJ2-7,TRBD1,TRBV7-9,CASTPTGGWSDEQYF,TGTGCCAGCACCCCGACAGGGGGTTGGAGCGACGAGCAGTACTTC
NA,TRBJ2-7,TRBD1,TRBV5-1,CASSSGTGGYEQYF,TGCGCCAGCAGCTCTGGGACAGGGGGCTACGAGCAGTACTTC
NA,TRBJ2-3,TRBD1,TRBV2,CASSGQGTDTQYF,TGTGCCAGCAGTGGACAGGGAACAGATACGCAGTATTTT
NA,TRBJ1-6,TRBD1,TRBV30,CAWKTRDRANSPLHF,TGTGCCTGGAAAACCCGGGACAGAGCAAATTCACCCCTCCACTTT
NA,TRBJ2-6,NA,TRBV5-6,CASSRGGSGANVLTF,TGTGCCAGCAGCCGGGGTGGATCTGGGGCCAACGTCCTGACTTTC
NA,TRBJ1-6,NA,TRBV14,CASSQVSGKSPLHF,TGTGCCAGCAGCCAAGTATCGGGGAAGTCACCCCTCCACTTT
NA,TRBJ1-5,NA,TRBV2,CASRTRQAISNQPQHF,TGTGCCAGCAGGACCCGACAGGCTATTAGCAATCAGCCCCAGCATTTT
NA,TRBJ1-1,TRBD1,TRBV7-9,CASSTGQGGNTEAFF,TGTGCCAGCAGCACCGGACAGGGGGGAAACACTGAAGCTTTCTTT
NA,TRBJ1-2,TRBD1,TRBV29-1,CSADFWQGDRGYTF,TGCAGCGCCGACTTTTGGCAGGGGGATCGTGGCTACACCTTC
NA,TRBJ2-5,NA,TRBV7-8,CASSLEQGRAQYF,TGTGCCAGCAGCTTAGAGCAGGGGAGGGCCCAGTACTTC
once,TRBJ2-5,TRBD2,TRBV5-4,CASSLNLAGAETQYF,TGTGCCAGCAGCTTGAATCTAGCGGGAGCCGAGACCCAGTACTTC
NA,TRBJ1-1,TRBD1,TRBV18,CASSQGVKTEAFF,TGTGCCAGCTCCCAGGGGGTAAAGACTGAAGCTTTCTTT
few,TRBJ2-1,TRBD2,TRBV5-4,CASSFESGGADEQFF,TGTGCCAGCAGCTTCGAGAGCGGGGGGGCCGATGAGCAGTTCTTC
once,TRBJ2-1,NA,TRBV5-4,CASTTGVPTSSYNEQFF,TGTGCCAGCACCACAGGAGTCCCAACCTCCTCCTACAATGAGCAGTTCTTC
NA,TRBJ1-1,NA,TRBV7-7,CASSLGKAGAQETEAFF,TGTGCTAGCAGCTTAGGTAAGGCAGGGGCGCAGGAGACTGAAGCTTTCTTT
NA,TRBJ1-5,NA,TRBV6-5,CASRQGRRGQPQHF,TGTGCCAGCAGGCAGGGGCGAAGGGGTCAGCCCCAGCATTTT
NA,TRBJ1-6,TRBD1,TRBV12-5,CASAPAGTGNSPLHF,TGTGCTAGTGCCCCCGCCGGGACAGGGAATTCACCCCTCCACTTT
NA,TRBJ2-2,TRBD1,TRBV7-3,CASRTGTGEIGELFF,TGTGCCAGCAGGACCGGGACAGGGGAGATCGGGGAGCTGTTTTTT
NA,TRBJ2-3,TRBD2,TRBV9,CASSVGLTSGPTDTQYF,TGTGCCAGCAGCGTAGGCCTTACTAGCGGACCCACAGATACGCAGTATTTT
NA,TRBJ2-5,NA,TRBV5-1,CASSLAGYQETQYF,TGCGCCAGCAGCTTGGCCGGGTACCAAGAGACCCAGTACTTC
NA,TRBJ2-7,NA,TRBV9,CASSAQGSSYEQYF,TGTGCCAGCAGCGCCCAGGGCAGCTCCTACGAGCAGTACTTC
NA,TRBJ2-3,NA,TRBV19,CASSIGQGKGTDTQYF,TGTGCCAGTAGTATTGGGCAGGGAAAGGGCACAGATACGCAGTATTTT
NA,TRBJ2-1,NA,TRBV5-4,CASSPGQREDEQFF,TGTGCCAGCAGCCCTGGCCAAAGGGAGGATGAGCAGTTCTTC
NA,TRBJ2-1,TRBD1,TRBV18,CASSPTRSGTGGSGDEQFF,TGTGCCAGCTCACCTACTCGATCGGGGACAGGGGGCAGTGGAGATGAGCAGTTCTTC
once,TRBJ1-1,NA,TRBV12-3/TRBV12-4,CASSRLREGEAFF,TGTGCCAGCAGTCGCCTCAGGGAGGGTGAAGCTTTCTTT
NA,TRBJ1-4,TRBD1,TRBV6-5,CASSRTGVTNEKLFF,TGTGCCAGCAGCCGGACAGGGGTAACTAATGAAAAACTGTTTTTT
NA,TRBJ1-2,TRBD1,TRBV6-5,CASKPRQGHYGYTF,TGTGCCAGCAAACCCCGACAGGGTCACTATGGCTACACCTTC
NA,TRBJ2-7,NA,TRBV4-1,CASSQGRQSSYEQYF,TGCGCCAGCAGCCAAGGCAGACAGAGCTCCTACGAGCAGTACTTC
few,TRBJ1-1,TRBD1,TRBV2,CASISGTGNTEAFF,TGTGCCAGCATTTCCGGGACAGGGAACACTGAAGCTTTCTTT
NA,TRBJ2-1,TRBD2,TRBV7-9,CASSPSGGAWNEQFF,TGTGCCAGCAGCCCCAGCGGGGGGGCCTGGAATGAGCAGTTCTTC
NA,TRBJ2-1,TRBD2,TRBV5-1,CASSLALGLAGNEQFF,TGCGCCAGCAGCTTGGCCTTGGGACTAGCGGGCAATGAGCAGTTCTTC
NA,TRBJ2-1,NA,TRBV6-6,CASYHRSADFYNEQFF,TGTGCCAGCTATCATCGGTCAGCGGACTTCTACAATGAGCAGTTCTTC
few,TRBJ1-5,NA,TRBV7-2,CASSLWGGQPQHF,TGTGCCAGCAGCTTGTGGGGGGGTCAGCCCCAGCATTTT
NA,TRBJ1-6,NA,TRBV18,CASSLQGSSPLHF,TGTGCCAGCTCACTCCAGGGTTCCTCACCCCTCCACTTT
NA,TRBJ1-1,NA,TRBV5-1,CASSLTGNTEAFF,TGCGCCAGCAGTCTGACAGGGAACACTGAAGCTTTCTTT
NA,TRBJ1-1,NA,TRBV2,CASTTGGGGTEAFF,TGTGCCAGCACCACCGGGGGAGGAGGGACTGAAGCTTTCTTT
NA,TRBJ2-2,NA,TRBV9,CASSVAWRGKTGELFF,TGTGCCAGCAGCGTAGCTTGGAGGGGAAAAACCGGGGAGCTGTTTTTT
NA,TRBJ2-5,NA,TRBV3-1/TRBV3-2,CASSQDPQGLSETQYF,TGTGCCAGCAGCCAAGATCCCCAGGGGCTCTCTGAGACCCAGTACTTC
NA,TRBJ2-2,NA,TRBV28,CASRKATTNTGELFF,TGTGCCAGTAGAAAGGCGACAACGAACACCGGGGAGCTGTTTTTT
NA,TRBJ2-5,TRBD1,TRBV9,CASSAAPQGALQETQYF,TGTGCCAGCAGCGCCGCACCACAGGGGGCCCTACAAGAGACCCAGTACTTC
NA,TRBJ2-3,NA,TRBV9,CASSVDSGTKGDTQYF,TGTGCCAGCAGCGTCGATTCCGGGACAAAGGGAGATACGCAGTATTTT
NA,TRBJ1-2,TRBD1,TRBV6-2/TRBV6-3,CASSPGQGMVGGYTF,TGTGCCAGCAGCCCGGGACAGGGTATGGTAGGTGGCTACACCTTC
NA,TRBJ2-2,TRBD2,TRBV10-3,CAISESSGGNTGELFF,TGTGCCATCAGTGAGTCTAGCGGGGGGAACACCGGGGAGCTGTTTTTT
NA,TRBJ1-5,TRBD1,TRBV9,CASSADQGGGQPQHF,TGTGCCAGCAGCGCGGACCAGGGGGGAGGACAGCCCCAGCATTTT
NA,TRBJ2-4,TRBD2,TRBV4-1,CASSQVRAGGAKNIQYF,TGCGCCAGCAGCCAAGTTCGAGCGGGGGGGGCCAAAAACATTCAGTACTTC
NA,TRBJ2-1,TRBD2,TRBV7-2,CASSLEAPSGSFPNEQFF,TGTGCCAGCAGCTTAGAAGCGCCTAGCGGGAGCTTCCCAAATGAGCAGTTCTTC
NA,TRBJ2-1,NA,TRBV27,CASSSYRVNEQFF,TGTGCCAGCAGTTCATACAGGGTCAATGAGCAGTTCTTC
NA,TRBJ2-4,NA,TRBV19,CASSGVEGEAKNIQYF,TGTGCCAGTAGTGGAGTCGAGGGGGAAGCCAAAAACATTCAGTACTTC
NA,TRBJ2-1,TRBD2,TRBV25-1,CASSDGTSGRADEQFF,TGTGCCAGCAGTGACGGGACTAGCGGGAGGGCAGATGAGCAGTTCTTC
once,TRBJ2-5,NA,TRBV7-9,CASTELVETQYF,TGTGCCAGCACCGAGTTAGTAGAGACCCAGTACTTC
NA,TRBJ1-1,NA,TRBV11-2,CASSLGQGKTEAFF,TGTGCCAGCAGCTTAGGTCAGGGGAAGACTGAAGCTTTCTTT